The 22 T cell receptor beta chains presented below share a single source sample, sequenced in a study of T cells in Graves' hyperthyroidism and ophthalmopathy. Researchers took RNA transcripts and amplified the TCR beta CDR3 regions from them. The study used the HTBI primer set for a first-round RT-PCR of the TCR CDR3. TCRdb used MiXCR to reprocess the multiplex PCR reads, holding one entry per CDR3 protein. The data show 350,000 to 450,000 distinct CDR3 sequences, approximately 15% seen once. The sequenced sample consisted of blood. Every receptor here comes from a woman aged 60-75 years with Graves' hyperthyroidism.

This clonotype occurred many times. The CDR3 is CASKKEREGGYEQYF. DNA for the CDR3: TGCGCCAGCAAGAAAGAGCGGGAGGGGGGTTACGAGCAGTACTTC. The rearrangement joins TRBV5-1 to TRBJ2-7, with TRBD2 identical over 10 bases. CDR3 length equals 15 residues. V was pared by 6 bases and J by 4 bases, with 10 bases of the junction left unmatched. Germline CDR1 SGHRS, CDR2 YFSETQ.

This clonotype was recorded at least ten times. This rearrangement joins TRBV18 to TRBJ2-7, with TRBD2 identical over 10 bases. From germline, CDR1 is KGHSH and CDR2 LQKENI. The V gene end was trimmed by 2 bases and the J gene end by 3 bases; junction bases not matched to a gene: 4. The CDR3 runs to 15 residues. The CDR3 protein is CASSPEASGSYEQYF. In DNA, the CDR3 is TGTGCCAGCTCACCAGAGGCTAGCGGGAGCTACGAGCAGTACTTC.

Only a few counts were recorded for this clonotype. This chain joins TRBV5-8 and TRBJ1-5, with a possible D match to TRBD1 (6 bases). Trimming took off 3 bases at V and 8 bases at J, with 24 bases between the two ends. The CDR3 totals 17 residues. Per the germline V gene, CDR1 is SGHTS and CDR2 is YDEGEE. This chain's CDR3 is CASSSLSYRVLTEPQHF. The CDR3 DNA follows: TGTGCCAGCAGCTCCCTCTCTTACAGGGTCCTTACGGAGCCCCAGCATTTT.

The chain couples TRBV12-3 or TRBV12-4 to TRBJ2-3; 11 bases line up with TRBD2. The junction had 8 bases not matched to a gene; V was cut back by 4 bases and J by 2 bases. CDR3 size: 17 residues. CDR3 residues: CASSSWSSGRVTDTQYF. In DNA, the CDR3 is TGTGCCAGCAGTTCTTGGAGTAGCGGGAGGGTCACAGATACGCAGTATTTT.

This clonotype appeared many times. The rearrangement uses TRBV18 and TRBJ2-7, with a possible D match to TRBD1 (5 bases). The CDR3 extends over 17 amino acids. Trimming stripped 4 bases from V and 4 bases from J, with 23 bases between. Germline V lookup: CDR1 KGHSH, CDR2 LQKENI. CDR3 sequence reads: CASSRNAQGTDQYEQYF. In nucleotides, the CDR3 is TGTGCCAGCTCACGCAACGCCCAGGGAACCGACCAGTACGAGCAGTACTTC.

This clonotype has at least ten counts. This rearrangement joins TRBV10-3 to TRBJ1-1, with 7 nucleotides matching TRBD1. Germline CDR1 ENHRY, CDR2 SYGVKD. The CDR3 sequence is 14 residues long. V gave up 6 bases and J gave up 1 base; unmatched junction bases: 5. The CDR3 DNA sequence: TGTGCCATCAGGGCGGACAGGAGGAACACTGAAGCTTTCTTT. This sequence encodes CAIRADRRNTEAFF.

As regards this clonotype: The germline gene is not matched at one end of the junction; a read error may be the cause. V gene TRBV7-7 combines with J gene TRBJ2-1; 7 bases fit TRBD2. There are 17 residues in the CDR3. CDR1 and CDR2 from the germline V gene are SSHAT and FNYEAQ (reference sequence). CDR3 protein: CASSLHPPSGSYNEQFF. The CDR3, as DNA: TGTGCTAGCAGCTTACACCCCCCTAGCGGCTCCTACAATGAGCAGTTCTTC.

The sample holds many counts of this clonotype. The chain is built from TRBV5-1 and TRBJ2-7, with a tentative D call TRBD1 (5 bases). In germline, CDR1 is SGHRS, CDR2 YFSETQ. CDR3 size: 13 residues. V was clipped by 5 bases and J by 6 bases, with 15 bases between them. The CDR3: CASSRAREGEQYF. CDR3 DNA sequence: TGCGCCAGCAGTAGGGCCAGGGAAGGCGAGCAGTACTTC. The whole variable domain, filled in from reference TRBV5-1 and TRBJ2-7, reads KAGVTQTPRYLIKTRGQQVTLSCSPISGHRSVSWYQQTPGQGLQFLFEYFSETQRNKGNFPGRFSGRQFSNSRSEMNVSTLELGDSALYLCASSRAREGEQYFGPGTRLTVT.

In its sample, this clonotype was seen a few times. This sequence joins TRBV4-1 and TRBJ1-5, with D perhaps matching TRBD1 (5 bases). This CDR3 region has 17 residues. Germline V gene data show CDR1 as MGHRA and CDR2 as YSYEKL. Between the trimmed V and J ends, which lost 0 bases and 2 bases, there was a span of 14 bases. Written as DNA, the CDR3 is TGCGCCAGCAGCCAAGAACAAACAGGAAGGGGCAATCAGCCCCAGCATTTT. Amino acids: CASSQEQTGRGNQPQHF.

Note on this clonotype: A junction boundary mismatches the germline segment, possibly from a read error. The V call is TRBV19, the J call TRBJ2-7; possibly TRBD1 for D (6 bases). The CDR3 has 15 residues. Per the germline V gene, CDR1 is LNHDA and CDR2 is SQIVND (reference sequence). In nucleotides, the CDR3 is TGTGCCAGTAGTATGTCGGGCAGGGGCTCCGACGAGCAGTACTTC. Translated: CASSMSGRGSDEQYF. The full variable domain, in which reference TRBV19 and TRBJ2-7 provide the parts outside the CDR3, is DGGITQSPKYLFRKEGQNVTLSCEQNLNHDAMYWYRQDPGQGLRLIYYSQIVNDFQKGDIAEGYSVSREKKESFPLTVTSAQKNPTAFYLCASSMSGRGSDEQYFGPGTRLTVT.

This clonotype has ten or more counts. The gene calls are TRBV10-3 and TRBJ2-5, with D perhaps TRBD1 (5 bases). Deletions cut 6 bases from V and 5 bases from J, with 16 bases between. The CDR3 loop spans 14 amino acids. CDR1 and CDR2 from the germline V gene are ENHRY and SYGVKD. CDR3 DNA: TGTGCCATCAGAGCAGACAGAGCTCGCGAGACCCAGTACTTC. This sequence encodes CAIRADRARETQYF.

This clonotype was detected many times. The chain carries TRBV28 and TRBJ2-7, with 8 bases matching TRBD2. Trimming took 5 bases from V and 7 from J; bases not matched to a gene: 10. Germline assignment: CDR1 MDHEN and CDR2 SYDVKM. This CDR3 comprises 14 residues. Here the CDR3 DNA reads TGTGCCAGCAGTCCCCGCGGCGGGACTAGTGAGCAGTACTTC. This codes for CASSPRGGTSEQYF.

This clonotype was recorded at least ten times. This chain joins TRBV9 and TRBJ1-2, with TRBD1 matching 7 bases. V lost 1 base to trimming and J lost 4 bases; unmatched junction nucleotides: 7. Germline CDR1 and CDR2: SGDLS and YYNGEE. CDR3 size: 15 residues. The CDR3 coding sequence is TGTGCCAGCAGCGTATACGACAGGGCCGTCTATGGCTACACCTTC. Translating it yields CASSVYDRAVYGYTF.

This clonotype was picked up many times. The DNA of the CDR3 is TGTGCCAGCAAAAGGGGGGCTAGCGGGAACCCTGGGGCCAACGTCCTGACTTTC. It specifies CASKRGASGNPGANVLTF. V gene TRBV7-3 combines with J gene TRBJ2-6; 9 nucleotides agree with TRBD2. Trimming at V came to 7 bases and at J to 2 bases, leaving 12 bases not matched to a gene. Looked up from germline, CDR1 is SGHTA and CDR2 is FQGTGA. This CDR3 has 18 amino acids.

This clonotype has at least ten counts. The chain recombines TRBV4-2 with TRBJ2-3, with a tentative D call TRBD1 (6 bases). V lost 8 bases and J 0 bases, leaving 15 bases between the germline ends. The V gene's germline CDR1 is LGHNA and CDR2 YNFKEQ. There are 15 residues in the CDR3. The CDR3 bases are TGTGCCAGCGGGTACCACAGGGATAGCACAGATACGCAGTATTTT. Translating it yields CASGYHRDSTDTQYF.

The chain is built from TRBV19 and TRBJ2-5; 12 nucleotides match TRBD2. J was trimmed by 0 bases and V by 4 bases; bases with no gene match: 3. Germline loops: CDR1 LNHDA, CDR2 SQIVND (reference sequence). The CDR3 contains 16 residues. Written as DNA, the CDR3 is TGTGCCAGTAGTACAGGACTAGCGGGGTACCAAGAGACCCAGTACTTC. Amino acid sequence: CASSTGLAGYQETQYF.

This clonotype appeared a few times. This chain connects TRBV20-1 to TRBJ2-3; 14 bases are shared with TRBD2. Germline assignment: CDR1 DFQATT and CDR2 SNEGSKA (reference sequence). V gave up 6 bases and J gave up 5 bases; unmatched junction bases: 7. The CDR3 sequence is 15 residues long. The CDR3 region has the DNA TGCAGTGCGCGGACTAGCGGGAGGAGGATAGATACGCAGTATTTT. Protein product: CSARTSGRRIDTQYF.

This rearrangement joins TRBV20-1 to TRBJ1-1; D not resolved. The germline V gene encodes CDR1 DFQATT and CDR2 SNEGSKA (reference sequence). The CDR3 is made up of 11 amino acids. V lost 2 bases and J lost 4, with 5 bases in between. CDR3 bases: TGCAGTGCTAGACGGTTCACTGAAGCTTTCTTT. As protein: CSARRFTEAFF.

The sample holds a few counts of this clonotype. The chain links TRBV7-9 to TRBJ2-5, with TRBD1 matching over 8 bases. The CDR3 has 13 amino acids. After removal of 4 bases from V and 4 bases from J, the junction contained 2 bases not matched to a gene. The germline gives CDR1 SEHNR, CDR2 FQNEAQ (reference sequence). CDR3 sequence (DNA): TGTGCCAGCAGCTCGCAGGGGGCAGAGACCCAGTACTTC. Translating gives CASSSQGAETQYF. Filled out from reference TRBV7-9 and TRBJ2-5, the complete variable domain reads DTGVSQNPRHKITKRGQNVTFRCDPISEHNRLYWYRQTLGQGPEFLTYFQNEAQLEKSRLLSDRFSAERPKGSFSTLEIQRTEQGDSAMYLCASSSQGAETQYFGPGTRLLVL.

The V and J genes are TRBV20-1 and TRBJ2-5; 11 nucleotides agree with TRBD1. The CDR3 runs to 15 residues. Germline V gene sequence: CDR1 DFQATT, CDR2 SNEGSKA (reference sequence). After removal of 1 base from V and 2 bases from J, the junction contained 3 bases not matched to a gene. CDR3 amino acids: CSARARDRGQETQYF. The CDR3 DNA reads as TGCAGTGCTAGAGCCCGGGACAGGGGGCAAGAGACCCAGTACTTC.

This clonotype has at least ten counts. The gene calls are TRBV12-3 or TRBV12-4 and TRBJ2-1; D is perhaps TRBD2 (6 bases). The V end lost 6 bases, the J end lost 5 bases, and 14 bases lay between the germline ends. The CDR3 is 14 residues long. CDR3 sequence (DNA): TGTGCCAGCAGCCGTAGCGGACACCACAATGAGCAGTTCTTC. Its protein product is CASSRSGHHNEQFF.

This clonotype was picked up many times. The chain is built from TRBV27 and TRBJ1-1, with TRBD1 matching 7 bases. Germline assignment: CDR1 MNHEY and CDR2 SMNVEV (reference sequence). CDR3 length: 16 residues. The junction had 11 bases not matched to a gene; V was cut back by 6 bases and J by 1 base. The CDR3 nucleotides read TGTGCCAGCAGCCGCACCGACAGGGAAGGGAACACTGAAGCTTTCTTT. This sequence encodes CASSRTDREGNTEAFF.